This T cell receptor beta chain is drawn from a study of OX40 agonist ivuxolimab in advanced cancers. Background for the entire study: Ivuxolimab was an agonistic, fully human IgG2 monoclonal antibody directed against OX40 (CD134), a costimulatory receptor. Intravenous ivuxolimab was administered to patients every 2 weeks at six dose levels: 0.01, 0.1, 0.3, 1.5, 3 and 10 mg/kg. Among the roughly 50 dose-escalation patients, approximately 20 had hepatocellular carcinoma, roughly 15 melanoma, 9 renal cell carcinoma and 9 head and neck cancer. In the dose-escalation cohort, 82.7% of patients were male, and the mean age was approximately 60 years, with a range of about 23 to 90. Patients were allowed to have had prior anti-PD-1, anti-PD-L1 or anti-CTLA-4 therapy, and around two fifths of the dose-escalation patients had been treated with checkpoint inhibitors. Partial responses were achieved by three dose-escalation patients, of whom one had hepatocellular carcinoma and two had cutaneous melanoma. The purpose of peripheral TCRbeta sequencing was to test whether ivuxolimab changed TCR sequence diversity and led to clonal T-cell expansion. The monotherapy dose-escalation portion (N of about 49 patients) of the phase I ivuxolimab trial is reported in the paper.

Cut back by 0 bases and 4 bases, the V and J ends lie 13 bases apart. In the germline V gene, CDR1 corresponds to SGHDT and CDR2 to YYEEEE. Taken from cysteine to phenylalanine, the CDR3 has 15 residues. The retained sequence is limited to the CDR3, 45 bases, with the frame set at the first base. To note about this clone: Its antigen specificity is not known. Per-base qualities were not stored, and no clone one base away is much larger.

Results and caveats for the whole study, not just this receptor: After ivuxolimab, more expanded clones were found on average in CD8+ T cells than in CD4+ T cells. The antigen specificity of the peripheral T cells that underwent clonal expansion was not determined. Partial responders in the 0.1-3.0 mg/kg groups had among the lowest normalized peripheral clonal expansion, especially among CD8+ T cells. At doses of 0.1 to 3.0 mg/kg, clonal expansion of both CD4+ and CD8+ T cells in blood was seen between baseline and week 6. Low levels of normalized T-cell clonal expansion were also seen in some patients who did not respond.

Patients with a history of autoimmune disease or receiving systemic immunosuppression were excluded from the trial. Peripheral blood for TCR sequencing was collected from all dose cohorts at baseline, on cycle 4 day 1, and on cycle 7 day 1. The samples were drawn from a first-in-human, open-label, multicenter phase I dose-escalation trial of ivuxolimab. The trial enrolled adults with locally advanced or metastatic head and neck squamous cell, hepatocellular, melanoma or renal cell carcinoma. Before TCR sequencing, CD4+ and CD8+ T cells were separately sorted from peripheral blood. Genomic DNA was extracted from sorted cells for sequencing of the TCRbeta CDR3 region. TCRbeta CDR3 regions were sequenced using the immunoSEQ Assay. In its TCRdb copy, this immuneACCESS table keeps in-frame sequences only and misses some clones. Where compared with another copy, unresolved V genes explain less than half of these, and the others have no known cause. The sample contains 75,000 to 90,000 clones, about 91% of them found a single time. The ten biggest clones cover about 2.8% of the sample.

The TCR originated in an adult with an advanced solid tumor such as melanoma, head and neck, liver or kidney cancer. The chain couples TRBV5-6 to TRBJ2-5; the D assignment is uncertain and may be TRBD1 or TRBD2, with 6 bases supporting each. Sample: CD4+ or CD8+ T cells sorted from blood, taken in a trial of the OX40 agonist ivuxolimab. The bases read TGTGCCAGCAGCTTGGACGGGGGCAGGGGAGAGACCCAGTACTTC. Protein translation: CASSLDGGRGETQYF.